The present TCR beta chain was sequenced within a study of T cell responses to AZD1222 COVID-19 vaccine. Findings of the study overall: Possibly, clonal diversity was underestimated; donors were largely white British and included more females.

A remark on this clone: As yet, its antigen is unknown.

The assay was immunoSEQ multiplex PCR, and TCRdb's table has in-frame clones only and misses some. The table has approximately 150,000 clones, approximately 90% seen once. This receptor was taken from an adult in good health. This material consisted of peripheral blood, taken on day 0 of AZD1222 vaccination.

CDR3 nucleotide sequence: TGCGCCAGCAGTCAAATGACAGGGGCCAGTGAAAAACTGTTTTTT. This translates into CASSQMTGASEKLFF. The rearrangement links TRBV5-1 to TRBJ1-4; TRBD1 aligns across 8 bases. Losses at the gene ends were 5 bases for V and 7 bases for J; bases not matched to a gene: 10. CDR1 is SGHRS, CDR2 YFSETQ, per germline. This CDR3 spans 15 amino acids.